The clone carrying this T cell receptor (beta chain) was recorded a few times. As yet, its antigen is unknown. The CDR3 sequence is 12 residues long. Trimming shortened V by 3 bases and J by 4 bases, and 6 bases separated the two germline ends. Per germline, CDR1 SGHAT and CDR2 FQNNGV. The data derive from a study of T-cell memory formation after mild COVID-19. Study observations and caveats: What remained unconfirmed was the SARS-CoV-2 specificity of second-wave clones peaking on day 37. Memory from before infection featured some responding clones, which suggests cross-reactive memory joined. Later expanders leaned CD4+, whereas day 15 to 85 contracting clones were balanced CD4/CD8.

UMIs and sample barcodes were carried by the TCR alpha and TCR beta cDNA libraries that 5'RACE produced using constant-segment primers. MiXCR, run by TCRdb on the 5' RACE reads, gives a single entry per CDR3 protein. The profile covers around 510,000 distinct CDR3 sequences, with about 20% appearing a single time and roughly 8.1% taken by the ten largest. The gene calls are TRBV11-2 and TRBJ1-1; D is undetermined. The receptor's source is an adult woman who had mild COVID-19 (a few samples of this study predate the infection). Cell type and time point are not known. Sequenced sample: PBMCs or a T cell subset sorted from them (not recorded which). This chain's CDR3 is CASSLAATEAFF. Written as DNA, the CDR3 is TGTGCCAGCAGCTTGGCAGCCACTGAAGCTTTCTTT.